These 20 T cell receptor beta chains originate from one sample sequenced in a study of a mutant IDH1 vaccine in newly diagnosed glioma. Generated by immunoSEQ multiplex PCR, the TCRdb table keeps only in-frame clones and is missing some. There are approximately 50,000 clones in the sample; 70% to 90% occur only once, and 4.5% to 6% lies in the top ten. The time point: week 35, safety follow-up. A single vaccine dose contained 300 ug of mutant IDH1 20-mer peptide, and topical imiquimod was used with it. No antigens are known for them. This specimen consisted of PBMCs, obtained from a glioma patient whose treatment included an IDH1 peptide vaccine. These TCRs come from a woman between 35 and 50 years old with glioma.

The V gene is TRBV4-2, the J gene TRBJ2-4; possible D gene TRBD2, 7 bases. Germline CDR1 LGHNA, CDR2 YNFKEQ. V lost 0 bases to trimming and J lost 3 bases, with 12 bases between them. The CDR3 contains 16 residues. CDR3 coding DNA: TGTGCCAGCAGCCAAGAGGGAGGGGGAGGCAAAAACATTCAGTACTTC. The encoded protein is CASSQEGGGGKNIQYF.

The gene calls are TRBV4-2 and TRBJ2-7; D not resolved. Per germline, CDR1 LGHNA and CDR2 YNFKEQ. The CDR3 consists of 17 residues. Trimming took 0 bases from V and 2 from J, leaving 17 bases between them. CDR3 nucleotide sequence: TGTGCCAGCAGCCAAGACCCTCAGCCTGGGCTTCCCTACGAGCAGTACTTC. Translated, it gives CASSQDPQPGLPYEQYF.

This chain connects TRBV4-3 to TRBJ1-2; D ambiguous. The CDR3 runs 18 residues. Germline V lookup: CDR1 LGHNA, CDR2 YSLEER. Between the trimmed V and J ends, which lost 0 bases and 5 bases, there was a span of 22 bases. CDR3 loop: CASSQDTGRNPFRYGYTF. CDR3 bases: TGCGCCAGCAGCCAAGATACTGGACGCAACCCCTTTAGGTATGGCTACACCTTC.

In this sample, this clone turned up a few times. J is TRBJ1-2 and V is TRBV6-5; 10 nucleotides align to TRBD1. V was clipped by 6 bases and J by 4 bases; unmatched bases: 5. The CDR3 extends over 14 amino acids. CDR1 MNHEY and CDR2 SVGAGI come from the germline V gene. The CDR3 DNA sequence: TGTGCCAGCAGACACCGACAGGGGGCCTATGGCTACACCTTC. It encodes CASRHRQGAYGYTF.

The J gene is TRBJ2-1, the V gene TRBV19; D remains unclear. Looked up from germline, CDR1 is LNHDA and CDR2 is SQIVND (reference sequence). Between the trimmed V and J ends, which lost 5 bases and 5 bases, there was a span of 4 bases. The CDR3 loop spans 11 amino acids. The CDR3 loop is CASSLHNEQFF. CDR3 in DNA: TGTGCCAGTAGTCTACACAATGAGCAGTTCTTC. Combining the CDR3 with reference TRBV19 and TRBJ2-1 gives the whole variable domain DGGITQSPKYLFRKEGQNVTLSCEQNLNHDAMYWYRQDPGQGLRLIYYSQIVNDFQKGDIAEGYSVSREKKESFPLTVTSAQKNPTAFYLCASSLHNEQFFGPGTRLTVL.

J is TRBJ1-3 and V is TRBV6-1; D gene unclear. The CDR3 loop spans 10 amino acids. V dropped 8 bases and J dropped 4 bases, with 3 bases sitting between them. Germline CDR1 reads MNHNS; CDR2 reads SASEGT. The chain's CDR3 is CASRGNTIYF. CDR3 nucleotides: TGTGCCAGCCGAGGAAACACCATATATTTT.

This chain connects TRBV21-1 to TRBJ2-4; TRBD1 reflects the table's D call only, with no check against the DNA. TRBV21-1 is a listed pseudogene. CDR3 length: 15 amino acids. This CDR3 is CASSKRGDRGNIQYF. The CDR3 DNA follows: TGTGCCAGCAGCAAGCGGGGGGACAGGGGAAACATTCAGTACTTC.

CDR3 sequence: CASSQLSAGPKNDEQYF. The CDR3 region has the DNA TGCGCCAGCAGCCAATTGTCAGCGGGACCCAAGAATGACGAGCAGTACTTC. The rearrangement joins TRBV4-1 to TRBJ2-7; TRBD2 aligns across 7 bases. This CDR3 is 17 amino acids long. V lost 2 bases to trimming and J lost 5 bases; unmatched junction nucleotides: 15. Looked up from germline, CDR1 is MGHRA and CDR2 is YSYEKL.

The J gene is TRBJ2-1, the V gene TRBV5-1; 9 positions match TRBD2. This CDR3 is 17 amino acids long. After removal of 0 bases from V and 7 bases from J, the junction contained 11 bases not matched to a gene. CDR1 is SGHRS, CDR2 YFSETQ, per germline. The CDR3, as DNA: TGCGCCAGCAGCTTGGTTCTTCCGAGCGGGGGGCCGAATGAGCAGTTCTTC. It specifies CASSLVLPSGGPNEQFF.

The CDR3 coding sequence is TGTGCCTGGAGTAACCCAGGTGGGGCCAACGTCCTGACTTTC. This translates into CAWSNPGGANVLTF. This sequence joins TRBV30 and TRBJ2-6; D is unresolved. With 2 bases removed from V and 3 bases from J, the gap between germline ends came to 8 bases. CDR1 and CDR2 (germline): GTSNPN, SVGIG (reference sequence). The CDR3 covers 14 residues.

This clone has just one count. The rearrangement uses TRBV4-3 and TRBJ1-2; D perhaps matches TRBD1 (5 bases). The germline gives CDR1 LGHNA, CDR2 YSLEER. Trimming cost V 0 bases and J 10 bases, with 15 bases left between them. The CDR3 extends over 14 amino acids. The DNA for the CDR3 is TGCGCCAGCAGCCAAGATTCCAGGGCCACTTACTACACCTTC. Protein product: CASSQDSRATYYTF.

The chain is built from TRBV27 and TRBJ2-7, with a possible D match to TRBD2 (6 bases). Trimming took 2 bases from V and 2 from J, leaving 10 bases between them. The CDR3 totals 14 residues. Germline V gene data show CDR1 as MNHEY and CDR2 as SMNVEV (reference sequence). The chain's CDR3 is CASSLRRGPYEQYF. The CDR3 DNA is TGTGCCAGCAGTTTAAGGCGGGGCCCCTACGAGCAGTACTTC.

This chain joins TRBV6-1 and TRBJ1-2; perhaps TRBD1 as D (5 bases). Germline values: CDR1 MNHNS, CDR2 SASEGT. Trimming removed 8 bases from V and 7 bases from J, with 17 bases in between. The CDR3 loop spans 13 amino acids. For the CDR3, the DNA is TGTGCCAGCTGGCTGCAGGGCCCTGCTGGCTACACCTTC. Its translation: CASWLQGPAGYTF.

The gene calls are TRBV10-3 and TRBJ2-5, with TRBD2 matching 7 bases. This CDR3 contains 17 residues. With V trimmed by 3 bases and J by 1 base, 11 bases remained unmatched. CDR1 and CDR2 from the germline V gene are ENHRY and SYGVKD. CDR3 residues: CAISDPDWEGPQETQYF. CDR3 nucleotide sequence: TGTGCCATCAGTGACCCTGACTGGGAGGGACCCCAAGAGACCCAGTACTTC.

The V and J genes are TRBV7-8 and TRBJ1-1; D is ambiguous. Germline V CDR1 and CDR2: SGHVS, FQNEAQ. The CDR3 loop spans 12 amino acids. Trimming removed 5 bases at V and 6 bases at J, with 10 bases between. The CDR3 reads CASSLGSSEAFF. CDR3 in DNA: TGTGCCAGCAGCCTCGGTAGCTCTGAAGCTTTCTTT.

The chain links TRBV2 to TRBJ2-5, with a weak D call TRBD2 (6 bases). Germline values: CDR1 SNHLY, CDR2 FYNNEI. The CDR3 spans 13 residues. V was shortened by 7 bases and J by 2 bases, with 11 bases between the two germline ends. The CDR3 coding sequence is TGTGCCAGCAACCGGGACTGGCAAGAGACCCAGTACTTC. Residues: CASNRDWQETQYF.

The chain employs TRBV29-1 and TRBJ1-1, with D perhaps matching TRBD1 (5 bases). CDR1 and CDR2 from the germline V gene are SQVTM and ANQGSEA. This CDR3 has 12 amino acids. The ends were cut back, 4 bases at V and 3 bases at J, with 9 bases in the middle. The DNA of the CDR3 is TGCAGCGTTGGCAGGGCGGACACTGAAGCTTTCTTT. Encoded protein: CSVGRADTEAFF.

The CDR3 sequence: CASSARGLAYEQYF. In DNA form, the CDR3 reads TGTGCCAGCAGCGCTCGCGGACTAGCTTACGAGCAGTACTTC. The V call is TRBV7-2, the J call TRBJ2-7; the match to TRBD2 covers 8 bases. The germline CDR1 and CDR2 sequences are SGHTA and FQGNSA. The CDR3 has 14 residues. V dropped 5 bases and J dropped 4; count of bases not matched to a gene: 7.

The V gene is TRBV2, the J gene TRBJ1-2; 12 bases are a match to TRBD1. Germline V lookup: CDR1 SNHLY, CDR2 FYNNEI. The CDR3 spans 14 residues. J was trimmed by 8 bases and V by 4 bases; bases with no gene match: 5. The CDR3 DNA is TGTGCCAGCAGTGCGGGACAGGGGGCTCTGGGCTACACCTTC. It yields the protein CASSAGQGALGYTF.

The gene calls are TRBV15 and TRBJ2-3; 7 bases align to TRBD2. Germline V gene data show CDR1 as LNHNV and CDR2 as YYDKDF (reference sequence). The CDR3 contains 13 residues. The V gene end was trimmed by 6 bases and the J gene end by 2 bases; junction bases not matched to a gene: 2. The CDR3: CATRRDYTDTQYF. Here the CDR3 DNA reads TGTGCCACCAGGCGGGACTACACAGATACGCAGTATTTT.